This T cell receptor (beta chain) came from a study of cytomegalovirus exposure and HLA in healthy donors. Vbeta (60) and Jbeta (13) primers were used in the PCR. Libraries were prepared by immunoSEQ multiplex PCR; TCRdb keeps only in-frame clonotypes and omits some of them. The sample has fewer than 75,000 clones; 80% are singletons. Whole-study results and caveats: Differences between HLA loci emerged in a later analysis of TCR association rates, with DRB1 most and HLA-C fewest.

The CDR3 sequence is 13 residues long. Germline CDR1 WSHSY, CDR2 SAAADI. Between the trimmed V and J ends, which lost 0 bases and 8 bases, there was a span of 10 bases. In the case of this clone: What it recognizes is unknown.

The sequence was collected from a woman younger than 45 in good health and CMV-seronegative. The chain has TRBV10-2 and TRBJ1-2; D uncertain. The sequencing input was PBMCs. In DNA, the CDR3 is TGCGCCAGCAGTGAGTCGGAGGGTAGGGGCTACACCTTC. Amino acid sequence: CASSESEGRGYTF.